One sample yielded the 2 T cell receptor beta chains listed below, sequenced in a study of cytomegalovirus exposure and HLA in healthy donors. PCR involved 60 Vbeta and 13 Jbeta primers. Profiling relied on immunoSEQ multiplex PCR, and the TCRdb table lists in-frame clones only, not all of them. The table includes 200,000 to 250,000 clones, around 73% detected once. The sample was PBMCs. These receptors were collected from a male donor in good health and CMV-seronegative.

The gene calls are TRBV29-1 and TRBJ1-5; TRBD1 aligns across 10 bases. The CDR3 is 14 amino acids. The germline CDR1 and CDR2 sequences are SQVTM and ANQGSEA. With 5 bases clipped from V and 6 bases from J, the junction kept 7 bases outside the gene matches. In DNA form, the CDR3 reads TGCAGCGTTTGGGACAGGGGAGTAGGTCAGCCCCAGCATTTT. Translated: CSVWDRGVGQPQHF.

The chain joins TRBV11-2 to TRBJ2-7; perhaps TRBD2 as D (5 bases). From germline, CDR1 is SGHAT and CDR2 FQNNGV. With 4 bases removed from V and 4 bases from J, the gap between germline ends came to 11 bases. This CDR3 has 13 residues. The CDR3 region is CASSSRGLYEQYF. The CDR3 nucleotides read TGTGCCAGCAGCTCACGAGGGCTGTACGAGCAGTACTTC.